The entry below gives a single TCR beta chain sequence along with its context. There is no known antigen for this receptor. No much larger clonotype is one base removed from it; base qualities were not supplied. TCRbeta CDR3 regions were amplified from genomic DNA by means of the immunoSEQ Assay, a bias-controlled multiplex PCR. As for how the authors treated the data: Within the assay, amplification of reference gene primers was used to estimate how many nucleated cells each sample contained. To quantify the absolute abundance of each unique TCRbeta CDR3 rearrangement, sequence reads were collapsed and filtered. Productive Simpson clonality was computed per sample as the square root of Simpson's diversity index over productive rearrangements. TCRdb's version of the immuneACCESS table is confined to in-frame rearrangements and falls short of the full clone set. An unresolved V gene accounts for under half of the shortfall where checked; the remainder is of unknown origin. That table gives V, J and clone size, and the DNA gave D and trimming. Across this sample there are roughly 300,000 clones, with more than 85% seen only once. Around a sixth of the sample belongs to the ten largest clones.

These data belong to a study of blood T cell repertoires in COVID-19 (dated by TCRdb to the early 2020s). In the study overall: Samples covering the acute and convalescent phases of COVID-19 were provided by collaborators in the United States, Italy and Spain. The material from the prospective study consisted of cDNA or gDNA derived from T cells, B-cell-depleted T cells, or PBMCs. Deeply sampled blood TCRbeta repertoires from subjects exposed to, actively infected with, or recovered from COVID-19 were included in the dataset. The repertoires were released in a freely available public database intended as a resource for research on the immune response to SARS-CoV-2. Samples were obtained from the ongoing ImmuneRACE study (first 160 participants) and from over a thousand subjects provided by 6 global collaborators. The sample metadata nearly always contained a de-identified subject ID, COVID-19 status, age in years and sex. Where available, HLA class I and class II types were obtained from metadata supplied by the sample provider rather than from assay-based typing. What the authors observed across the whole study: Clinical and demographic metadata were provided uncurated, with the amount varying by source and participant.

From the germline V gene (reference sequence), CDR1 is SEHNR and CDR2 is FQNEAQ. The cysteine opens and the phenylalanine closes a CDR3 of 15 amino acids. Kept here is only the CDR3 DNA, which spans 45 bases and is read in frame from base 1. Unmatched junction bases come to 5, with V trimmed by 4 bases and J by 4 bases. In the prospective study, participants were 18 to 89 years old, resided in about two dozen geographic areas of the United States, and were enrolled through a virtual design. To assign participants to cohorts, the prospective study relied on clinical history that participants themselves reported in a screening survey and a study questionnaire. For ImmuneRACE Cohort 3, a participant was defined as recovered based on two consecutive negative NP/OP PCR tests, clearance by a healthcare professional, or resolution of symptoms. Each participant in the prospective study had whole blood, serum and a nasopharyngeal or oropharyngeal swab collected by mobile phlebotomists. Over a roughly 2-month period, participants in the prospective study had the option of providing additional blood draws and questionnaires. Before DNA extraction, prospective study blood samples were shipped either frozen or at room temperature.

This TCR derives from a woman in her thirties who had recovered from COVID-19. The specimen sequenced was PBMCs or T cells enriched from blood (not recorded which). In this chain, TRBV7-9 is recombined with TRBJ2-2; the central 8 bases match TRBD1. DNA sequence: TGTGCCAGCAGCTCGGACAGGGTAGGCACCGGGGAGCTGTTTTTT. This encodes CASSSDRVGTGELFF. The full variable domain, with segments outside the CDR3 supplied by the reference TRBV7-9 and TRBJ2-2 proteins, appears as DTGVSQNPRHKITKRGQNVTFRCDPISEHNRLYWYRQTLGQGPEFLTYFQNEAQLEKSRLLSDRFSAERPKGSFSTLEIQRTEQGDSAMYLCASSSDRVGTGELFFGEGSRLTVL.